A single sample is the source of the 18 T cell receptor beta chains below, sequenced in a study of cytomegalovirus exposure and HLA in healthy donors. 60 Vbeta and 13 Jbeta primers were used in PCR. Sequenced by immunoSEQ multiplex PCR; TCRdb stores in-frame clones only, minus some. The sample carries over 130,000 clones, approximately 67% recorded once. The sequencing sample was made of PBMCs. The receptors derive from a woman aged 60-75 years in good health and CMV-seronegative.

This clone was detected only a few times. The J gene is TRBJ2-3, the V gene TRBV5-4; tentatively, D is TRBD1 (6 bases). The germline gives CDR1 SGHNT, CDR2 YYREEE (reference sequence). This CDR3 comprises 13 residues. V was clipped by 7 bases and J by 4 bases, with 13 bases between them. For the CDR3, the DNA is TGTGCCAGCGGCCTTCAGGGGCCAGATACGCAGTATTTT. This codes for CASGLQGPDTQYF.

The rearrangement joins TRBV6-5 to TRBJ2-7, with 7 bases matching TRBD2. The CDR3 runs 13 residues. Germline loops: CDR1 MNHEY, CDR2 SVGAGI. With 6 bases clipped from V and 6 bases from J, the junction kept 8 bases outside the gene matches. This chain's CDR3 is CASSRNGGGEQYF. CDR3 nucleotides: TGTGCCAGCAGCCGCAACGGCGGGGGCGAGCAGTACTTC.

The chain carries TRBV18 and TRBJ2-5, with D unclear. The CDR3 has 11 residues. Germline V lookup: CDR1 KGHSH, CDR2 LQKENI. Trimming cost V 2 bases and J 5 bases, with 3 bases left between them. CDR3 region: CASSPGETQYF. CDR3 bases: TGTGCCAGCTCACCAGGCGAGACCCAGTACTTC.

V is TRBV7-3 and J is TRBJ2-3; 11 nucleotides line up with TRBD2. Trimming cost V 0 bases and J 1 base; bases outside gene matches: 3. CDR3 size: 17 residues. Germline values: CDR1 SGHTA, CDR2 FQGTGA. This chain's CDR3 is CASSLTQGLAGTDTQYF. The CDR3, as DNA: TGTGCCAGCAGCTTAACCCAGGGACTAGCGGGCACAGATACGCAGTATTTT.

This sequence joins TRBV5-8 and TRBJ2-5, with D possibly TRBD1 on 5 matching bases. The J call may be mistaken, given a closer DNA end match to TRBJ2-7. The CDR3 contains 13 residues. Germline lookup yields CDR1 SGHTS and CDR2 YDEGEE. CDR3 in amino acids: CASSLTGIYEQYF. The CDR3 DNA follows: TGTGCCAGCAGCTTGACAGGCATTTACGAGCAGTACTTC.

Notes on this clone: One end of the junction does not line up with germline, which may come from a read error. The chain recombines TRBV6-6 with TRBJ2-7; 9 bases line up with TRBD1. Germline CDR1 MNHNY, CDR2 SVGAGI (reference sequence). The CDR3 covers 15 residues. CDR3 DNA sequence: TGTGCCAGCAGGGACAGGGAACAGGGGGCCTATGAGCAGTACTTC. This translates into CASRDREQGAYEQYF.

DNA for the CDR3: TGTGCCAGCAGTGCAAACACAGGGCACGAGCAGTACTTC. Its protein product is CASSANTGHEQYF. This rearrangement joins TRBV27 to TRBJ2-7; D possibly corresponds to TRBD1 (6 bases). Germline CDR1 reads MNHEY; CDR2 reads SMNVEV (reference sequence). Trimming pared 5 bases from V and 5 bases from J, leaving 13 bases between. The CDR3 is made up of 13 amino acids.

The V and J genes are TRBV5-1 and TRBJ2-1; perhaps TRBD1 as D (6 bases). The CDR3 has 16 residues. With 0 bases removed from V and 7 bases from J, the gap between germline ends came to 17 bases. Germline V gene lookup returns CDR1 SGHRS and CDR2 YFSETQ. CDR3 amino acids: CASSLDGQKRGNEQFF. The CDR3 coding sequence is TGCGCCAGCAGCTTGGACGGACAGAAAAGGGGGAATGAGCAGTTCTTC.

V gene TRBV7-6 combines with J gene TRBJ2-7; 9 bases line up with TRBD1. The CDR3 totals 17 residues. With 8 bases clipped from V and 7 bases from J, the junction kept 21 bases outside the gene matches. The germline gives CDR1 SGHVS, CDR2 FNYEAQ. Here the CDR3 reads CASRFLNRGLPSGEQYF. DNA of the CDR3: TGTGCCAGCCGTTTCTTGAACAGGGGGCTCCCCTCGGGGGAGCAGTACTTC.

V and J are TRBV7-8 and TRBJ2-3; D unclear. The CDR3 runs to 15 residues. Germline V CDR1 and CDR2: SGHVS, FQNEAQ. V was cut by 5 bases and J by 0 bases, with 12 bases left in between. CDR3: CASSAIRSSTDTQYF. CDR3 nucleotides: TGTGCCAGCAGCGCAATTCGGTCCAGCACAGATACGCAGTATTTT.

CDR3 sequence (DNA): TGCGCCAGCAGCTTGGAGACAGGGGGACAAGGCTACACCTTC. It is translated as CASSLETGGQGYTF. The rearrangement links TRBV5-1 to TRBJ1-2; 9 bases map to TRBD1. After removal of 0 bases from V and 8 bases from J, the junction contained 5 bases not matched to a gene. The CDR3 covers 14 residues. Germline-derived CDR1 and CDR2 are SGHRS and YFSETQ.

This clone was counted a few times. The gene calls are TRBV2 and TRBJ2-1, with TRBD1 matching 7 bases. The CDR3 has 16 residues. CDR1 SNHLY and CDR2 FYNNEI come from the germline V gene. Trimming took 4 bases from V and 0 from J; bases not matched to a gene: 6. The CDR3 loop is CASSGTDRSSYNEQFF. The CDR3 DNA reads as TGTGCCAGCAGTGGTACGGACAGGAGCTCCTACAATGAGCAGTTCTTC.

The chain recombines TRBV21-1 with TRBJ1-1; the listed D gene, TRBD1, was not tested against the DNA. TRBV21-1 is deemed a pseudogene. This CDR3 has 17 residues. The CDR3 DNA reads TGTGCCAGCAGCAAAAACCTGGACAGGCTTATGAACACTGAAGCTTTCTTT. Protein: CASSKNLDRLMNTEAFF.

The chain is built from TRBV7-2 and TRBJ1-5, with 7 bases matching TRBD1. With V trimmed by 4 bases and J by 2 bases, 5 bases remained unmatched. This CDR3 region has 15 residues. Germline loops: CDR1 SGHTA, CDR2 FQGNSA. CDR3 sequence (DNA): TGTGCCAGCAGCTCAGGGGGACGGGGCAATCAGCCCCAGCATTTT. The encoded protein is CASSSGGRGNQPQHF.

The DNA for the CDR3 is TGCAGCGTTGGTCAAGGGGAGGGGGACACTGAAGCTTTCTTT. This codes for CSVGQGEGDTEAFF. The rearrangement joins TRBV29-1 to TRBJ1-1; possible D gene TRBD1, 6 bases. Trimming left V 4 bases short and J 3 bases short, with 15 bases between. Germline CDR1 and CDR2: SQVTM and ANQGSEA. The CDR3 covers 14 residues.

This clone was observed a few times. The chain recombines TRBV5-1 with TRBJ1-1; D not certain. Trimming cost V 3 bases and J 1 base, with 13 bases left between them. The CDR3 is 15 residues long. CDR1 is SGHRS, CDR2 YFSETQ, per germline. The CDR3 DNA reads TGCGCCAGCAGCTCGACCGGGGTCCGGAACACTGAAGCTTTCTTT. It specifies CASSSTGVRNTEAFF.

This chain uses TRBV5-4 with TRBJ2-7; 7 positions match TRBD1. Germline V gene lookup returns CDR1 SGHNT and CDR2 YYREEE (reference sequence). With 4 bases clipped from V and 2 bases from J, the junction kept 9 bases outside the gene matches. This CDR3 region has 15 residues. As DNA, the CDR3 is TGTGCCAGCAGCCCAGGGACAGCCACTACCTACGAGCAGTACTTC. Translating gives CASSPGTATTYEQYF.

The chain is built from TRBV5-4 and TRBJ2-7, with D tentatively TRBD2 (6 bases). Germline values: CDR1 SGHNT, CDR2 YYREEE (reference sequence). This CDR3 has 13 amino acids. V was clipped by 1 base and J by 5 bases, with 10 bases between them. DNA of the CDR3: TGTGCCAGCAGCTTGATGGGGGGTGACGAGCAGTACTTC. This sequence encodes CASSLMGGDEQYF.